This T cell receptor (beta chain) originates from a study of shared clonotypes between healthy human individuals. The data were produced by immunoSEQ multiplex PCR, yet TCRdb's version contains in-frame clones alone and is incomplete. The sample includes hundreds of thousands of clones, roughly 92% of them seen just once. Naive CD8 cells lacked CD45RO and underwent positive selection for CCR7, leaving out terminally differentiated effector memory CD45RA+ cells. Germline V gene sequence: CDR1 ENHRY, CDR2 SYGVKD. The CDR3 totals 16 residues. With V trimmed by 0 bases and J by 8 bases, 8 bases remained unmatched.

The sample consisted of naive CD8+ T cells sorted from blood. The chain links TRBV10-3 to TRBJ2-2, with TRBD1 matching over 8 bases. This sequence was found in a young man in good health. The CDR3 loop is CAISESQAGGLGELFF. The DNA for the CDR3 is TGTGCCATCAGTGAGTCGCAAGCAGGGGGCTTGGGGGAGCTGTTTTTT.